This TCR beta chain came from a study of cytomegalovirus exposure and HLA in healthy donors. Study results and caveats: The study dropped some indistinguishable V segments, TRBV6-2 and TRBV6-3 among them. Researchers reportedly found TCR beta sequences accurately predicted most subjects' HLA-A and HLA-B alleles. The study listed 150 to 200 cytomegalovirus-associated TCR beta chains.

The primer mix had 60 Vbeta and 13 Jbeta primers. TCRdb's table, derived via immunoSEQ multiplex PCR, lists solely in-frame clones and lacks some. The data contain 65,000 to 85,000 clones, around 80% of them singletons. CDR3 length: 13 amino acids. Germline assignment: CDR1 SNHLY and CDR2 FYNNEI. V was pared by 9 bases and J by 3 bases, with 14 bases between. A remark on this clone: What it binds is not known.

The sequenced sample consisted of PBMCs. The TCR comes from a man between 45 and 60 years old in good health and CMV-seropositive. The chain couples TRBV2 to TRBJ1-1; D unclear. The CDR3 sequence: CASRTGIDTEAFF. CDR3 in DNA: TGTGCCAGTCGTACCGGTATCGACACTGAAGCTTTCTTT.